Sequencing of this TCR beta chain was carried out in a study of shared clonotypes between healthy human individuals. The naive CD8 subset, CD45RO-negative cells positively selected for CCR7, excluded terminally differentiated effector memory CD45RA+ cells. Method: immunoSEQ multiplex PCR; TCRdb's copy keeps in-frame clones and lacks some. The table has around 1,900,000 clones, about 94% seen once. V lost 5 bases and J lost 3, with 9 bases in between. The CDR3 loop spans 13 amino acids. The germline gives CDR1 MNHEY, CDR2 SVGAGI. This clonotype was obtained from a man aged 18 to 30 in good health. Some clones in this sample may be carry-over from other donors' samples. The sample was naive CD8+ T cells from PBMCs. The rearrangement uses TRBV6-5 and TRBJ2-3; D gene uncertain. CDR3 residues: CASSPSHTDTQYF. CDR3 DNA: TGTGCCAGCAGTCCCTCCCATACAGATACGCAGTATTTT.